The 12 T cell receptor beta chains below come from one sample, sequenced in a study of molecular identifiers for immune sequencing clone quantification. TCRdb reanalysed the PCR reads using MiXCR and keeps one entry per CDR3 protein. The repertoire holds about 60,000 distinct CDR3 sequences, with over 15% as singletons. Sequencing input: naive CD8+ T cells from blood, with Jurkat cell RNA spiked in. Regarding subset: FACS-sorted CD8+CD4-CCR7+CD45RA+ naive T cells. These TCRs come from a human donor in good health. Some libraries in this study had Jurkat cell RNA spiked in.

This clonotype was detected ten times or more. The V and J genes are TRBV10-2 and TRBJ1-5, with D possibly being TRBD1 (6 bases). In germline, CDR1 is WSHSY, CDR2 SAAADI. The CDR3 runs to 15 residues. Trimming cost V 3 bases and J 4 bases, with 13 bases left between them. This CDR3 is CASSEVDRSNQPQHF. In nucleotides, the CDR3 is TGCGCCAGCAGTGAAGTTGACAGGAGTAATCAGCCCCAGCATTTT.

This clonotype was observed at least ten times. V and J are TRBV4-3 and TRBJ2-1; TRBD2 might be the D (5 bases). In germline, CDR1 is LGHNA, CDR2 YSLEER. V shed 6 bases and J shed 7 bases, with 19 bases lying between them. The CDR3 spans 15 residues. CDR3 DNA sequence: TGCGCCAGCAGGCCCACTAGGAACATGGGGAATGAGCAGTTCTTC. This translates into CASRPTRNMGNEQFF.

This clonotype was observed many times. The rearrangement joins TRBV5-1 to TRBJ2-7, with D perhaps TRBD1 or TRBD2 (5 bases each). The V end lost 1 base, the J end lost 0 bases, and 11 bases lay between the germline ends. Germline V gene lookup returns CDR1 SGHRS and CDR2 YFSETQ. The CDR3 has 15 amino acids. CDR3 residues: CASSLWGTSSYEQYF. CDR3 nucleotides: TGCGCCAGCAGCTTGTGGGGGACGAGCTCCTACGAGCAGTACTTC.

The gene calls are TRBV20-1 and TRBJ2-7; 8 nucleotides match TRBD2. The V gene's germline CDR1 is DFQATT and CDR2 SNEGSKA (reference sequence). V was clipped by 6 bases and J by 3 bases; unmatched bases: 19. This CDR3 region has 17 residues. The CDR3 sequence is CSASPTGNGTRDYEQYF. CDR3 nucleotide sequence: TGCAGTGCGTCACCCACCGGGAACGGGACTAGAGACTACGAGCAGTACTTC.

The J gene is TRBJ2-7, the V gene TRBV20-1; D may correspond to TRBD1 or TRBD2 (5 bases each). CDR3 length: 14 residues. Germline-derived CDR1 and CDR2 are DFQATT and SNEGSKA (reference sequence). Deletions cut 6 bases from V and 1 base from J, with 16 bases between. CDR3 residues: CSAVEQGASYEQYF. The CDR3 DNA is TGCAGTGCAGTGGAGCAGGGAGCGTCCTACGAGCAGTACTTC.

The chain uses TRBV20-1 and TRBJ2-1, with TRBD2 matching over 9 bases. This CDR3 has 16 amino acids. Germline CDR1 DFQATT, CDR2 SNEGSKA (reference sequence). J was trimmed by 7 bases and V by 2 bases; bases with no gene match: 12. DNA of the CDR3: TGCAGTGCTAGATGGCTAGCGGGACCCAGGGGGAATGAGCAGTTCTTC. This translates into CSARWLAGPRGNEQFF.

This sequence joins TRBV25-1 and TRBJ2-1; TRBD2 is a possible D gene (6 bases). V lost 7 bases to trimming and J lost 5 bases, with 27 bases between them. Germline CDR1 is MGHDK and CDR2 is SYGVNS. The CDR3 is 18 amino acids. CDR3 DNA: TGTGCCAGCACTTTAAAAATACGGGGGATGGCCCCTGACAATGAGCAGTTCTTC. Translation: CASTLKIRGMAPDNEQFF.

This clonotype has only a few counts. In DNA, the CDR3 is TGTGCCAGCAGCTTAATACAGGGAAGTGAGCAGTTCTTC. Translation: CASSLIQGSEQFF. This chain links TRBV5-6 with TRBJ2-1; maybe TRBD1 (6 bases). The CDR3 length is 13 residues. V was trimmed by 2 bases and J by 9 bases, leaving 12 bases between them. Germline V gene data show CDR1 as SGHDT and CDR2 as YYEEEE.

This clonotype came up many times. CDR3 residues: CASSWERDRANSGANVLTF. The CDR3 region has the DNA TGTGCCAGCAGCTGGGAAAGGGACAGAGCTAACTCTGGGGCCAACGTCCTGACTTTC. V and J are TRBV11-3 and TRBJ2-6; 7 bases line up with TRBD1. Looked up from germline, CDR1 is SGHNT and CDR2 is YENEEA. The junction had 12 bases not matched to a gene; V was cut back by 4 bases and J by 0 bases. CDR3 length: 19 residues.

This clonotype was observed many times. The rearrangement links TRBV20-1 to TRBJ2-1; 12 bases are a match to TRBD2. The J segment lost 2 bases and the V segment lost 3 bases, leaving 8 bases of the junction unmatched. The CDR3 is 17 amino acids. Germline CDR1 and CDR2: DFQATT and SNEGSKA (reference sequence). This CDR3 reads CSARDPLAGGPYNEQFF. The CDR3 region has the DNA TGCAGTGCTAGGGACCCCCTAGCGGGAGGGCCCTACAATGAGCAGTTCTTC.

This clonotype was seen at least ten times. The V gene is TRBV14, the J gene TRBJ2-3, with D perhaps matching TRBD2 (6 bases). The CDR3 runs 16 residues. Trimming removed 3 bases at V and 1 base at J, with 14 bases between. CDR1 and CDR2 from the germline V gene are SGHDN and FVKESK. The CDR3 is CASSHFDGSGTDTQYF. The CDR3 DNA reads TGTGCCAGCAGCCATTTTGACGGGAGTGGCACAGATACGCAGTATTTT.

This clonotype was recorded many times. This sequence joins TRBV10-3 and TRBJ2-7; D possibly corresponds to TRBD2 (6 bases). Germline CDR1 is ENHRY and CDR2 is SYGVKD. The CDR3 runs to 16 residues. Trimming stripped 2 bases from V and 6 bases from J, with 20 bases between. The CDR3 reads CAISEPLARVVIEQYF. The CDR3 nucleotides read TGTGCCATCAGTGAGCCTCTAGCGCGGGTGGTTATCGAGCAGTACTTC.